A selection of T cell receptor beta chains follows, all from one sample in a study of T cell changes during pregnancy in multiple sclerosis. The table came from immunoSEQ multiplex PCR; TCRdb's copy has only in-frame clones and leaves some out. The sample consists of approximately 49,000 clones, nearly 90% of them appearing once. The sample in question was peripheral blood, obtained after pregnancy. The origin of the receptors is a female donor in good health, enrolled as a control in a pregnancy study. CDR3s include the opening cysteine and the closing phenylalanine or tryptophan. A D gene is named only where the DNA matches it firmly. A row's size may be missing; if present it is once, few, many or a size class.

>TRBD1|TRBJ1-2|TRBV19|.
CASSIGPTGNGYTF
TGTGCCAGTAGTATAGGCCCGACAGGGAATGGCTACACCTTC
>.|TRBJ1-2|TRBV5-4|.
CASSSEQGNYGYTF
TGTGCCAGCAGCAGTGAACAGGGAAACTATGGCTACACCTTC
>TRBD2|TRBJ2-7|TRBV5-1|.
CASSHRAGLAGGFYEQYF
TGCGCCAGCAGCCACCGTGCGGGACTAGCGGGAGGTTTCTACGAGCAGTACTTC
>.|TRBJ2-1|TRBV6-4|.
CASSEGRGDYNEQFF
TGTGCCAGCAGTGAGGGGCGGGGCGATTACAATGAGCAGTTCTTC
>.|TRBJ2-1|TRBV4-3|.
CASSQGLGGAYNEQFF
TGCGCCAGCAGCCAAGGGTTAGGAGGGGCCTACAATGAGCAGTTCTTC
>TRBD2|TRBJ2-5|TRBV9|.
CASSVKASGGALETQYF
TGTGCCAGCAGCGTCAAGGCTAGCGGGGGGGCCCTGGAGACCCAGTACTTC
>.|TRBJ2-6|TRBV19|.
CASSIISGSGANVLTF
TGTGCCAGTAGTATTATTTCGGGCTCTGGGGCCAACGTCCTGACTTTC
>TRBD1|TRBJ1-3|TRBV19|.
CASRSTGGNTIYF
TGTGCCAGTCGCTCGACAGGGGGAAACACCATATATTTT
>TRBD2|TRBJ2-1|TRBV6-1|.
CASSVRTSGSGEQFF
TGTGCCAGCAGTGTCCGGACTAGCGGGAGTGGTGAGCAGTTCTTC
>.|TRBJ2-5|TRBV5-4|.
CASSPRLDRLETQYF
TGTGCCAGCAGCCCTCGACTAGATCGTCTGGAGACCCAGTACTTC
>TRBD2|TRBJ2-5|TRBV6-5|.
CASSYSSGTQETQYF
TGTGCCAGCAGTTATAGTAGCGGGACCCAAGAGACCCAGTACTTC
>.|TRBJ2-5|TRBV4-3|.
CASSQEWVSRETQYF
TGCGCCAGCAGCCAAGAGTGGGTATCCAGGGAGACCCAGTACTTC
>.|TRBJ1-5|TRBV6-5|.
CASSRGHSNQPQHF
TGTGCCAGCAGCCGAGGACACAGCAATCAGCCCCAGCATTTT
>.|TRBJ2-7|TRBV4-3|once
CASSQEEFGGQDEQYF
TGCGCCAGCAGCCAAGAAGAGTTCGGGGGGCAAGACGAGCAGTACTTC
>TRBD1|TRBJ2-1|TRBV28|.
CASSSGQGYNEQFF
TGTGCCAGCAGTTCGGGACAGGGATACAATGAGCAGTTCTTC
>.|TRBJ2-1|TRBV5-1|.
CASSFQGRVGEQFF
TGCGCCAGCAGCTTTCAGGGGAGAGTTGGTGAGCAGTTCTTC
>TRBD1|TRBJ1-1|TRBV4-2|.
CASSTGTGGTEAFF
TGTGCCAGCAGCACCGGGACAGGGGGAACTGAAGCTTTCTTT
>TRBD2|TRBJ2-7|TRBV5-4|.
CASSLGLAFDEQYF
TGTGCCAGCAGCTTGGGACTAGCTTTCGACGAGCAGTACTTC
>.|TRBJ2-6|TRBV7-2|.
CASSPLAASGANVLTF
TGTGCCAGCAGCCCACTTGCGGCCTCTGGGGCCAACGTCCTGACTTTC
>.|TRBJ2-5|TRBV7-2|.
CASSRRSGGKETQYF
TGTGCCAGCAGCCGCCGGAGCGGTGGGAAAGAGACCCAGTACTTC
>TRBD2|TRBJ2-1|TRBV5-1|.
CASSVGTSGSNEQFF
TGCGCCAGCAGCGTAGGGACTAGCGGGAGTAATGAGCAGTTCTTC
>TRBD1|TRBJ1-1|TRBV5-4|.
CASSPGGQGRTEAFF
TGTGCCAGCAGCCCTGGGGGACAGGGCAGGACTGAAGCTTTCTTT
>.|TRBJ1-4|TRBV10-3|.
CAISESKLGGNEKLFF
TGTGCCATCAGTGAGTCGAAATTAGGCGGTAATGAAAAACTGTTTTTT
>TRBD1|TRBJ1-5|TRBV19|.
CASNPDRVNQPQHF
TGTGCCAGTAATCCGGACAGGGTCAATCAGCCCCAGCATTTT
>.|TRBJ1-1|TRBV9|.
CASSANREGTEAFF
TGTGCCAGCAGCGCGAACAGGGAGGGGACTGAAGCTTTCTTT
>.|TRBJ2-7|TRBV19|.
CASSIESQGVDEQYF
TGTGCCAGTAGTATAGAGTCACAGGGTGTCGACGAGCAGTACTTC
>TRBD1|TRBJ1-1|TRBV6-5|.
CASRKGTGVNTEAFF
TGTGCCAGCAGAAAAGGGACAGGGGTGAACACTGAAGCTTTCTTT
>.|TRBJ1-2|TRBV30|.
CAWMAGTNYGYTF
TGTGCCTGGATGGCAGGCACTAACTATGGCTACACCTTC
>TRBD2|TRBJ2-1|TRBV28|.
CASRPAGLAGESKQFF
TGTGCCAGCAGACCCGCGGGACTAGCGGGCGAATCGAAGCAGTTCTTC
>TRBD1|TRBJ2-7|TRBV9|.
CASSVGQSGQGEQYF
TGTGCCAGCAGCGTGGGACAGTCAGGGCAGGGCGAGCAGTACTTC
>TRBD2|TRBJ2-3|TRBV30|.
CAWSVRREGGTDTQYF
TGTGCCTGGAGTGTGCGGCGGGAGGGGGGCACAGATACGCAGTATTTT
>.|TRBJ1-3|TRBV15|.
CATSRGGNSGNTIYF
TGTGCCACCAGCAGAGGAGGGAACTCTGGAAACACCATATATTTT
>TRBD1|TRBJ2-5|TRBV15|.
CATRPRGAGGWETQYF
TGTGCCACCAGGCCGCGAGGTGCAGGGGGCTGGGAGACCCAGTACTTC
>.|TRBJ1-1|TRBV19|.
CASSPRRTEAFF
TGTGCCAGTAGTCCCAGGAGGACTGAAGCTTTCTTT
>TRBD2|TRBJ2-7|TRBV10-3|once
CAISERGGQYEQYF
TGTGCCATATCCGAACGGGGGGGCCAGTACGAGCAGTACTTC
>TRBD2|TRBJ2-3|TRBV30|.
CAWSSDRIASGGFTDTQYF
TGTGCCTGGAGTTCCGACAGGATCGCTAGCGGGGGATTCACAGATACGCAGTATTTT
>TRBD1|TRBJ2-6|TRBV4-2|.
CASSPRDSRSGANVLTF
TGTGCCAGCAGCCCCCGGGACAGCCGCTCTGGGGCCAACGTCCTGACTTTC
>TRBD1|TRBJ1-5|TRBV28|.
CASSFGLRGPLRPQHF
TGTGCCAGCAGTTTCGGTTTAAGGGGGCCCCTAAGGCCCCAGCATTTT
>.|TRBJ2-1|TRBV4-3|.
CASSQVAQEGRNEQFF
TGCGCCAGCAGCCAAGTGGCGCAGGAGGGTCGGAATGAGCAGTTCTTC
>TRBD2|TRBJ2-1|TRBV4-3|few
CASSQDLRTSGGNEQFF
TGCGCCAGCAGCCAAGATCTACGCACTAGCGGGGGGAATGAGCAGTTCTTC
>TRBD1|TRBJ2-3|TRBV18|.
CASSPLTGGSTTDTQYF
TGTGCCAGCTCACCACTTACAGGGGGCTCTACGACAGATACGCAGTATTTT